This entry lists 10 T cell receptor beta chains sequenced from one sample in a study of blood T cell repertoires in COVID-19. This table comes from immunoSEQ multiplex PCR, and its TCRdb copy is limited to in-frame clones, with some not included. The sample comprises 450,000 to 600,000 clones, approximately 86% of which are singletons, and around 0.7% rests with the top ten. Sequencing was done on a sample of PBMCs or T cells enriched from blood (not recorded which). Receptor source: a woman between 18 and 29 years old who had recovered from COVID-19.

The genes are TRBV5-6 and TRBJ1-1, with unresolved D. Germline V gene sequence: CDR1 SGHDT, CDR2 YYEEEE. V lost 3 bases to trimming and J lost 8 bases, with 14 bases between them. CDR3 length: 13 residues. CDR3 amino acids: CASSSGYSGEAFF. The CDR3 bases are TGTGCCAGCAGCTCGGGGTATAGTGGGGAAGCTTTCTTT.

V gene TRBV7-2 combines with J gene TRBJ2-3, with 11 bases lining up with TRBD2. The germline CDR1 and CDR2 sequences are SGHTA and FQGNSA. The CDR3 has 16 amino acids. V shed 5 bases, J shed 2 bases, and the junction held 6 bases outside the gene matches. DNA of the CDR3: TGTGCCAGCAGCCCCGCTAGCGGGGGGCCCACAGATACGCAGTATTTT. The encoded protein is CASSPASGGPTDTQYF.

The chain carries TRBV13 and TRBJ2-3; D possibly corresponds to TRBD2 (5 bases). The V gene lost 6 bases and the J gene lost 1 base, with 20 bases spanning the gap. Germline CDR1 PRHDT, CDR2 FYEKMQ (reference sequence). This CDR3 contains 17 residues. The CDR3 loop is CASSATLGLLGTDTQYF. For the CDR3, the DNA is TGTGCCAGCAGTGCTACGCTCGGACTCCTCGGCACAGATACGCAGTATTTT.

This clone was seen more than once but under ten times. The chain links TRBV6-4 to TRBJ1-2; D is perhaps TRBD1 (6 bases). The ends were cut back, 5 bases at V and 4 bases at J, with 11 bases in the middle. The germline gives CDR1 MRHNA, CDR2 SNTAGT. The CDR3 spans 13 residues. CDR3 coding DNA: TGTGCCAGCAGTAAGTCCAGGGGCTATGGCTACACCTTC. It is translated as CASSKSRGYGYTF.

The rearrangement links TRBV6-1 to TRBJ1-6; 7 nucleotides agree with TRBD1. After removal of 3 bases from V and 10 bases from J, the junction contained 9 bases not matched to a gene. Germline V lookup: CDR1 MNHNS, CDR2 SASEGT. The CDR3 has 15 amino acids. The DNA for the CDR3 is TGTGCCAGCAGTGATAAGGGGACAGCAAGATCACCCCTCCACTTT. Translation: CASSDKGTARSPLHF.

The CDR3 loop is CSVNRAAYNEQFF. CDR3 DNA sequence: TGCAGCGTCAACAGGGCGGCCTACAATGAGCAGTTCTTC. This sequence joins TRBV29-1 and TRBJ2-1; tentative D call: TRBD1 (6 bases). Between the trimmed V and J ends, which lost 6 bases and 2 bases, there was a span of 11 bases. Germline-derived CDR1 and CDR2 are SQVTM and ANQGSEA. The CDR3 is 13 amino acids.

The genes are TRBV20-1 and TRBJ2-1, with TRBD2 identical over 7 bases. CDR3 length equals 16 residues. Germline-derived CDR1 and CDR2 are DFQATT and SNEGSKA (reference sequence). The trim removed 5 bases at V and 4 bases at J, leaving 14 bases unmatched. CDR3 amino acids: CSAGGLGGALYNEQFF. Written as DNA, the CDR3 is TGCAGTGCTGGTGGACTAGGTGGGGCCCTATACAATGAGCAGTTCTTC.

The table lists this clone with many counts. The chain recombines TRBV5-1 with TRBJ2-7, with a possible D match to TRBD1 (5 bases). The CDR3 is 15 residues long. V shed 0 bases and J shed 1 base, with 11 bases lying between them. Germline V CDR1 and CDR2: SGHRS, YFSETQ. The CDR3 coding sequence is TGCGCCAGCAGCTTGGGCCAGGGTCATTCCTACGAGCAGTACTTC. Its translation is CASSLGQGHSYEQYF. Together with reference TRBV5-1 and TRBJ2-7, the CDR3 gives the full variable domain: KAGVTQTPRYLIKTRGQQVTLSCSPISGHRSVSWYQQTPGQGLQFLFEYFSETQRNKGNFPGRFSGRQFSNSRSEMNVSTLELGDSALYLCASSLGQGHSYEQYFGPGTRLTVT.

This chain joins TRBV7-5 and TRBJ1-1; the DNA was not compared with TRBD1, the D call given in the table. TRBV7-5 is a listed pseudogene. This CDR3 has 15 residues. The CDR3 loop is CARQDRGRSNTEAFF. CDR3 DNA sequence: TGTGCCAGACAGGACAGGGGACGCTCGAACACTGAAGCTTTCTTT.

The V call is TRBV19, the J call TRBJ1-1; D gene ambiguous. This CDR3 spans 13 amino acids. CDR1 and CDR2 (germline): LNHDA, SQIVND (reference sequence). Trimming left V 6 bases short and J 5 bases short, with 13 bases between. The CDR3 reads CASSLLRGTEAFF. In DNA form, the CDR3 reads TGTGCCAGTAGCCTCCTCCGAGGGACTGAAGCTTTCTTT.